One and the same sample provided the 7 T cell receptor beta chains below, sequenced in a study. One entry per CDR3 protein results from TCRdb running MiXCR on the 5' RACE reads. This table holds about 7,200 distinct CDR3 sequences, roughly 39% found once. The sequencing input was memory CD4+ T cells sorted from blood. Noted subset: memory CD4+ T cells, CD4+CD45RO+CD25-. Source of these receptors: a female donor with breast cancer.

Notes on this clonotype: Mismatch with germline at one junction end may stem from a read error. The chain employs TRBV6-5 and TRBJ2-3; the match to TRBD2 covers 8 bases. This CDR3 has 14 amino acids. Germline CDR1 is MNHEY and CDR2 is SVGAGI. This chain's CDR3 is CASTLAGSTDTQCF. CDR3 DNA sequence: TGTGCCAGCACCTTAGCGGGGAGCACAGATACGCAGTGTTTT.

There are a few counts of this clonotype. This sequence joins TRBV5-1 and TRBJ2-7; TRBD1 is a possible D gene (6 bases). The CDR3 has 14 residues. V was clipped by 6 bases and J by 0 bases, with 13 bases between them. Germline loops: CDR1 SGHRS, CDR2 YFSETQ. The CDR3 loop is CASTLDSSSYEQYF. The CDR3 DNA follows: TGCGCCAGCACCCTGGACAGTAGCTCCTACGAGCAGTACTTC.

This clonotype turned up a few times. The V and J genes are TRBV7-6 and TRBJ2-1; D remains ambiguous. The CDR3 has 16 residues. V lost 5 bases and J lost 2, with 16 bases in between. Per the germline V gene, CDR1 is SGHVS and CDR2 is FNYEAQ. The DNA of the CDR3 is TGTGCCAGCAGCACCGTTTCTGTGTCGACCTACAATGAGCAGTTCTTC. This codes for CASSTVSVSTYNEQFF.

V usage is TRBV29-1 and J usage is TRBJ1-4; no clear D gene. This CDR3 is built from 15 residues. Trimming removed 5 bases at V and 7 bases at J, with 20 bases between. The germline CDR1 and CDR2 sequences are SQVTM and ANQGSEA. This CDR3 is CSVLAQRGPGEKLFF. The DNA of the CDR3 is TGCAGCGTTTTGGCACAAAGAGGCCCAGGTGAAAAACTGTTTTTT.

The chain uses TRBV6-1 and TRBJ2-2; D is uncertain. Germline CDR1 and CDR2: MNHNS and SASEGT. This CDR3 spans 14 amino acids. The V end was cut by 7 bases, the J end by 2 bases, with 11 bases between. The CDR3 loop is CASKGDLNTGELFF. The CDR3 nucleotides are TGTGCCAGCAAGGGCGATTTAAACACCGGGGAGCTGTTTTTT.

In DNA form, the CDR3 reads TGTGCCAGCAGTTATAGTCCGCGGGTCCACAATGAGCAGTTCTTC. It codes for CASSYSPRVHNEQFF. The chain has TRBV28 and TRBJ2-1, with a tentative D call TRBD2 (5 bases). The CDR3 is made up of 15 amino acids. The germline V gene has CDR1 MDHEN and CDR2 SYDVKM. Between the trimmed V and J ends, which lost 4 bases and 5 bases, there was a span of 15 bases.

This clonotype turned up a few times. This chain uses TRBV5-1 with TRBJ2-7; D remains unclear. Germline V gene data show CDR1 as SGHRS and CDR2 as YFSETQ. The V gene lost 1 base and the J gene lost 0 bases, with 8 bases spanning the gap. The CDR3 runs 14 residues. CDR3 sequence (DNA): TGCGCCAGCAGCTTGCGGTTAGACTCCTACGAGCAGTACTTC. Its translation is CASSLRLDSYEQYF.